Ten or more counts support the clone carrying this T cell receptor (beta chain). CDR1 and CDR2 (germline): LGHDT, YNNKEL (reference sequence). Trimming cost V 4 bases and J 1 base, with 11 bases left between them. CDR3 length: 15 residues. This record comes from a study of T cells in Graves' hyperthyroidism and ophthalmopathy. Exclusion of a patient resulted from uncontrolled infection, other autoimmune disease, pregnancy or lactation. Using RNA transcripts as the source, TCR beta CDR3 regions were amplified. The TCR CDR3 was amplified in a first-round RT-PCR using the HTBI primer set. TCRdb ran MiXCR on the multiplex PCR reads and lists one entry per CDR3 protein. The table includes 400,000 or so distinct CDR3 sequences, 11% to 15% detected once.

The chain uses TRBV3-1 and TRBJ2-1; D perhaps matches TRBD1 (5 bases). This clonotype was sampled from a man aged 50-59 years with Graves' ophthalmopathy. The sequenced sample consisted of blood. CDR3 sequence: CASSLTGWSYNEQFF. In DNA form, the CDR3 reads TGTGCCAGCAGCCTTACAGGATGGTCCTACAATGAGCAGTTCTTC.